The source of this T cell receptor (beta chain) is a study of control samples from healthy donors and cancer patients. Libraries were prepared by immunoSEQ multiplex PCR; TCRdb keeps only in-frame clonotypes and omits some of them. Here the sample spans about 170,000 clones, roughly 91% being singletons. The CDR3 length is 14 residues. The source is a woman aged 25 to 39 in good health. J is TRBJ2-2 and V is TRBV21-1; no DNA check was done on the table's D call, TRBD1. TRBV21-1 is a listed pseudogene. Sequencing was carried out using blood. CDR3 loop: CASPTGANTGELFF. CDR3 in DNA: TGTGCCAGCCCGACAGGAGCGAACACCGGGGAGCTGTTTTTT.